These 25 T cell receptor beta chains were sequenced from one sample in a study of T cells in narcolepsy. Assay: immunoSEQ multiplex PCR; the TCRdb copy retains only in-frame clones and omits some. The sample has some 19,000 clones, 70% to 90% seen once. Sequenced: memory (CD45RA-) CD4+ T cells from blood. The receptors shown here come from a human donor in good health.

This chain connects TRBV19 to TRBJ1-2, with D possibly being TRBD1 (5 bases). This CDR3 has 14 residues. Trimming left V 3 bases short and J 4 bases short, with 12 bases between. Germline CDR1 reads LNHDA; CDR2 reads SQIVND (reference sequence). CDR3 amino acids: CASSMGDGVYGYTF. CDR3 DNA sequence: TGTGCCAGTAGTATGGGGGACGGGGTCTATGGCTACACCTTC.

This chain connects TRBV19 to TRBJ1-6, with TRBD1 as a possible D gene (5 bases). Germline V gives CDR1 LNHDA, CDR2 SQIVND (reference sequence). This CDR3 spans 15 amino acids. V was shortened by 10 bases and J by 7 bases, with 20 bases between the two germline ends. In DNA, the CDR3 is TGTGCCACCAACCGGGGGACGGACTCCAATTCACCCCTCCACTTT. Its protein product is CATNRGTDSNSPLHF.

In DNA, the CDR3 is TGTGCCAGCAGCACACCGGGGCGCTACGAGCAGTACTTC. Its translation: CASSTPGRYEQYF. V gene TRBV13 combines with J gene TRBJ2-7; D possibly uses TRBD1 or TRBD2 (5 bases each). Trimming cost V 5 bases and J 3 bases, with 11 bases left between them. CDR3 length: 13 amino acids. Per germline, CDR1 PRHDT and CDR2 FYEKMQ (reference sequence).

This chain uses TRBV6-6 with TRBJ1-3; possible D gene TRBD1, 5 bases. Germline assignment: CDR1 MNHNY and CDR2 SVGAGI (reference sequence). The CDR3 length is 13 residues. The CDR3 here is CGHSAGVGNTIYF. CDR3 coding DNA: TGTGGTCACTCGGCGGGGGTAGGAAACACCATATATTTT.

The chain links TRBV20-1 to TRBJ2-1, with 9 bases that match TRBD2. CDR3 size: 11 residues. CDR1 is DFQATT and CDR2 is SNEGSKA in the germline V gene (reference sequence). With 3 bases clipped from V and 13 bases from J, the junction kept 4 bases outside the gene matches. The CDR3 protein is CSARALAGQFF. CDR3 in DNA: TGCAGTGCTAGGGCCCTAGCGGGACAGTTCTTC.

In its sample, this clone was seen once. The chain combines TRBV6-1 with TRBJ2-5; a weak D match, TRBD2 (5 bases). V lost 5 bases, J lost 1 base, and 11 bases lay in between. Per the germline V gene, CDR1 is MNHNS and CDR2 is SASEGT. CDR3 length: 14 amino acids. CDR3 sequence reads: CASSLTGLQETQYF. In nucleotides, the CDR3 is TGTGCCAGCAGTTTAACCGGACTCCAAGAGACCCAGTACTTC.

The chain couples TRBV28 to TRBJ2-3; 13 bases line up with TRBD2. J lost 4 bases, V lost 6 bases, and 7 bases had no gene match. Germline V gives CDR1 MDHEN, CDR2 SYDVKM. CDR3 length equals 16 residues. CDR3 protein: CASSPRLAGGADTQYF. CDR3 in DNA: TGTGCCAGCAGCCCCAGACTAGCGGGAGGTGCAGATACGCAGTATTTT.

The rearrangement uses TRBV11-2 and TRBJ1-1; D is unresolved. In germline, CDR1 is SGHAT, CDR2 FQNNGV. The CDR3 has 15 residues. The V end was cut by 7 bases, the J end by 4 bases, with 19 bases between. DNA for the CDR3: TGTGCCAGCACCCGCGGGTGGGATGCGGCCACTGAAGCTTTCTTT. Protein: CASTRGWDAATEAFF.

This chain connects TRBV30 to TRBJ2-5; TRBD1 matches 12 bases. V was pared by 4 bases and J by 5 bases, with 5 bases of the junction left unmatched. The CDR3 has 14 residues. The germline V gene encodes CDR1 GTSNPN and CDR2 SVGIG (reference sequence). The CDR3 nucleotides are TGTGCCTGGACTGGGACAGGGGGCGGGGAGACCCAGTACTTC. It is translated as CAWTGTGGGETQYF.

The chain joins TRBV12-5 to TRBJ1-3, with a weak D call TRBD1 (6 bases). Germline values: CDR1 LGHNT, CDR2 FRNRAP. The CDR3 totals 17 residues. The V end was cut by 5 bases, the J end by 0 bases, with 17 bases between. DNA of the CDR3: TGTGCTAGTGGTCTGGGGGGCATATCCGACTCTGGAAACACCATATATTTT. Its protein product is CASGLGGISDSGNTIYF.

This clone is a singleton in its sample. The chain employs TRBV11-2 and TRBJ1-1; D uncertain. CDR1 SGHAT and CDR2 FQNNGV come from the germline V gene. V was pared by 0 bases and J by 11 bases, with 13 bases between. This CDR3 region has 13 residues. The chain's CDR3 is CASSLDQRSRAFF. In DNA form, the CDR3 reads TGTGCCAGCAGCTTAGATCAACGTAGCCGCGCTTTCTTT.

The CDR3 sequence: CSGGLAGADTQYF. The CDR3 DNA reads TGCAGCGGGGGACTAGCGGGAGCGGATACGCAGTATTTT. The J gene is TRBJ2-3, the V gene TRBV29-1, with 14 bases lining up with TRBD2. CDR3 size: 13 residues. Germline CDR1 reads SQVTM; CDR2 reads ANQGSEA. V dropped 7 bases and J dropped 6; count of bases not matched to a gene: 3.

This chain links TRBV11-3 with TRBJ1-2; tentative D call: TRBD1 (6 bases). Germline V gene data show CDR1 as SGHNT and CDR2 as YENEEA. V was trimmed by 3 bases and J by 6 bases, leaving 14 bases between them. The CDR3 runs to 14 residues. CDR3 loop: CASSFSTGNDGYTF. The CDR3 nucleotides read TGTGCCAGCAGCTTTAGCACAGGGAACGATGGCTACACCTTC.

The CDR3 nucleotides read TGCGCCAGCAGCCAAGAACGGACTAGGGCCGGGGAGCTGTTTTTT. It is translated as CASSQERTRAGELFF. J is TRBJ2-2 and V is TRBV4-1; 7 positions agree with TRBD2. The CDR3 loop spans 15 amino acids. In germline, CDR1 is MGHRA, CDR2 YSYEKL. V shed 0 bases, J shed 6 bases, and the junction held 4 bases outside the gene matches.

CDR3 coding DNA: TGTGCATTTCAGCCCGGTACTAGCGACTACGAGCAGTACTTC. It codes for CAFQPGTSDYEQYF. V usage is TRBV30 and J usage is TRBJ2-7; 7 positions agree with TRBD2. The CDR3 is 14 amino acids. Germline V lookup: CDR1 GTSNPN, CDR2 SVGIG (reference sequence). The whole variable domain, remainder taken from reference TRBV30 and TRBJ2-7, is SQTIHQWPATLVQPVGSPLSLECTVEGTSNPNLYWYRQAAGRGLQLLFYSVGIGQISSEVPQNLSASRPQDRQFILSSKKLLLSDSGFYLCAFQPGTSDYEQYFGPGTRLTVT.

The V call is TRBV6-1, the J call TRBJ1-2, with a possible D match to TRBD1 (5 bases). Germline CDR1 reads MNHNS; CDR2 reads SASEGT. CDR3 length: 13 residues. Trimming removed 3 bases at V and 5 bases at J, with 10 bases between. The CDR3 spells CASSDRVSYGYTF. The DNA for the CDR3 is TGTGCCAGCAGTGACAGGGTATCGTATGGCTACACCTTC.

V and J are TRBV19 and TRBJ1-5; 10 positions match TRBD1. V lost 6 bases to trimming and J lost 2 bases; unmatched junction nucleotides: 1. CDR3 size: 14 residues. Looked up from germline, CDR1 is LNHDA and CDR2 is SQIVND (reference sequence). CDR3 nucleotide sequence: TGTGCCAGTAGGGGGACAGGGGGCAATCAGCCCCAGCATTTT. This translates into CASRGTGGNQPQHF.

The chain has TRBV30 and TRBJ1-4; possibly TRBD1 for D (6 bases). The CDR3 sequence is 14 residues long. The germline V and J ends were trimmed by 2 bases and 3 bases, with 10 bases remaining between them. Germline V gives CDR1 GTSNPN, CDR2 SVGIG (reference sequence). As DNA, the CDR3 is TGTGCCTGGAGTTTGACAGGACCTAATGAAAAACTGTTTTTT. Its translation: CAWSLTGPNEKLFF. The entire variable domain, with the rest obtained from reference TRBV30 and TRBJ1-4, is as follows: SQTIHQWPATLVQPVGSPLSLECTVEGTSNPNLYWYRQAAGRGLQLLFYSVGIGQISSEVPQNLSASRPQDRQFILSSKKLLLSDSGFYLCAWSLTGPNEKLFFGSGTQLSVL.

CDR3 nucleotides: TGTGCCAGTGGAGGACAGGGGGGCCTCGAGCAGTTCTTC. It codes for CASGGQGGLEQFF. The chain couples TRBV19 to TRBJ2-1; TRBD1 agrees at 10 bases. Germline CDR1 is LNHDA and CDR2 is SQIVND (reference sequence). The CDR3 is 13 amino acids. The V and J ends lost 8 bases and 10 bases, in that order; junction bases with no gene match: 8.

The J gene is TRBJ2-7, the V gene TRBV21-1; the D call TRBD1 from the table was never checked on the DNA. TRBV21-1 is noted as a pseudogene. There are 15 residues in the CDR3. The CDR3 sequence is CASSSGQTNSYEQYF. The CDR3 DNA is TGTGCCAGCAGTTCGGGACAGACCAATTCCTACGAGCAGTACTTC.

The chain links TRBV9 to TRBJ2-5; D tentatively fits TRBD1 or TRBD2 (5 bases each). Trimming stripped 4 bases from V and 5 bases from J, with 15 bases between. Germline CDR1 is SGDLS and CDR2 is YYNGEE. CDR3 length: 14 residues. The CDR3 DNA reads TGTGCCAGCAGCTTGGGCGTTTGGGGGGAGACCCAGTACTTC. It yields the protein CASSLGVWGETQYF.

The V and J genes are TRBV11-2 and TRBJ1-1, with D unclear. This CDR3 spans 13 amino acids. Germline lookup yields CDR1 SGHAT and CDR2 FQNNGV. V dropped 2 bases and J dropped 5 bases, with 9 bases sitting between them. The CDR3 protein is CASSLSLVTEAFF. The DNA of the CDR3 is TGTGCCAGCAGCTTAAGCTTGGTGACTGAAGCTTTCTTT.

This rearrangement joins TRBV7-8 to TRBJ1-2, with D possibly matching TRBD1 (5 bases). The CDR3 length is 14 residues. Trimming cost V 4 bases and J 2 bases, with 11 bases left between them. Germline V gene data show CDR1 as SGHVS and CDR2 as FQNEAQ. The CDR3 reads CASSSAGGNYGYTF. The CDR3 nucleotides read TGTGCCAGCAGCTCAGCGGGGGGGAACTATGGCTACACCTTC.

This chain connects TRBV10-1 to TRBJ2-1; 11 bases map to TRBD2. This CDR3 region has 14 residues. V trimming: 5 bases; J trimming: 9 bases; junction bases outside the gene matches: 6. The germline V gene encodes CDR1 WNHNN and CDR2 SYGVQD (reference sequence). CDR3 nucleotide sequence: TGCGCCAGCAGTTTTAGCGGGAGGGCCGCTGAGCAGTTCTTC. This encodes CASSFSGRAAEQFF.

The rearrangement uses TRBV5-1 and TRBJ2-3; D uncertain. Trimming took off 4 bases at V and 0 bases at J, with 12 bases between the two ends. CDR1 SGHRS and CDR2 YFSETQ come from the germline V gene. The CDR3 is made up of 15 amino acids. In nucleotides, the CDR3 is TGCGCCAGCAGCGCAGTTGGATACAGCACAGATACGCAGTATTTT. Translation gives CASSAVGYSTDTQYF. Combining the CDR3 with reference TRBV5-1 and TRBJ2-3 gives the whole variable domain KAGVTQTPRYLIKTRGQQVTLSCSPISGHRSVSWYQQTPGQGLQFLFEYFSETQRNKGNFPGRFSGRQFSNSRSEMNVSTLELGDSALYLCASSAVGYSTDTQYFGPGTRLTVL.